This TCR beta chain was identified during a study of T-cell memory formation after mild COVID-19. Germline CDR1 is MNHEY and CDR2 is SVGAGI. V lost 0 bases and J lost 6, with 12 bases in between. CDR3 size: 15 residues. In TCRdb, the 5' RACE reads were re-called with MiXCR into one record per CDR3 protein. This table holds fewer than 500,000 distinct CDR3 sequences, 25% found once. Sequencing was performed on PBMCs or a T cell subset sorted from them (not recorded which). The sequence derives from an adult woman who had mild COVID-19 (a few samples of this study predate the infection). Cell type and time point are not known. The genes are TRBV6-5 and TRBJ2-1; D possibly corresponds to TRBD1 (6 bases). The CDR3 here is CASSYSGGRANEQFF. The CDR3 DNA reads TGTGCCAGCAGTTACTCAGGGGGTCGAGCCAATGAGCAGTTCTTC.